Listed below are T cell receptor beta chains from one sample, sequenced in a study of regulatory T cells in long-lasting Graves disease. One entry per CDR3 protein, called by TCRdb with MiXCR from the multiplex PCR reads. Seen here are roughly 380,000 distinct CDR3 sequences, about 14% observed once, and the top ten hold 22%. The sample consisted of peripheral blood mononuclear cells (PBMCs), taken at new diagnosis, from a patient treated with antithyroid drugs. The origin of the receptors is a female donor with Graves disease. Each CDR3 is given with its conserved first and last residue. Each record gives: CDR3 protein, CDR3 DNA, J gene, D gene, V gene, clone size, CDR3 length. The D gene is left open where the match is weak. Rows may omit the clone size; those that give it use once, few, many or a size class.

CASSLDPGTSGIRYNEQFF	TGTGCCAGCAGCTTAGATCCGGGGACTAGCGGGATCCGCTACAATGAGCAGTTCTTC	TRBJ2-1	TRBD2	TRBV11-2	many	19
CASSRGDRAYNEQFF	TGTGCCAGCAGCCGAGGAGACAGGGCCTACAATGAGCAGTTCTTC	TRBJ2-1	TRBD1	TRBV6-1	.	15
CASSYSMQLGGRAQNTQYF	TGTGCCAGCAGTTACTCGATGCAACTGGGCGGGAGGGCCCAGAATACGCAGTATTTT	TRBJ2-3	TRBD2	TRBV6-5	few	19
CASSLSAGRPQHF	TGTGCCAGCAGTTTATCTGCGGGTAGGCCCCAGCATTTT	TRBJ1-5	.	TRBV27	many	13
CASSLEIGTPSQVGYTF	TGCGCCAGCAGCCTAGAAATCGGGACGCCCTCTCAGGTTGGCTACACCTTC	TRBJ1-2	.	TRBV5-1	few	17
CASRETQGLNQPQHF	TGTGCCAGCAGAGAAACCCAGGGGCTAAATCAGCCCCAGCATTTT	TRBJ1-5	.	TRBV6-1	few	15
CSVSGTSGTDTQYF	TGCAGCGTTTCCGGGACTAGCGGGACAGATACGCAGTATTTT	TRBJ2-3	TRBD2	TRBV29-1	many	14
CASSRDGAYNEQFF	TGTGCCAGCAGCCGAGACGGGGCATACAATGAGCAGTTCTTC	TRBJ2-1	.	TRBV7-9	.	14
CASSSTVDNENIQYF	TGTGCCAGCAGCTCCACGGTGGACAACGAAAACATTCAGTACTTC	TRBJ2-4	.	TRBV3-1	many	15
CASSPGGANYGYTF	TGTGCCAGCAGCCCAGGGGGCGCGAACTATGGCTACACCTTC	TRBJ1-2	TRBD1	TRBV27	many	14
CASSDTIAYNEQFF	TGTGCCAGCAGTGACACAATAGCGTACAATGAGCAGTTCTTC	TRBJ2-1	.	TRBV2	many	14
CASGGGSRTDTQYF	TGTGCCAGCGGGGGGGGCAGTAGGACAGATACGCAGTATTTT	TRBJ2-3	.	TRBV9	few	14
CASSLGQQLSQETQYF	TGTGCCAGCAGCCTCGGACAGCAACTATCACAAGAGACCCAGTACTTC	TRBJ2-5	.	TRBV9	many	16
CAYHGRGRTDTQYF	TGTGCCTACCATGGAAGGGGTCGGACAGATACGCAGTATTTT	TRBJ2-3	.	TRBV12-3/TRBV12-4	many	14
CASSQAGGFNEQYF	TGTGCCAGCAGTCAAGCGGGAGGGTTTAACGAGCAGTACTTC	TRBJ2-7	TRBD2	TRBV6-2/TRBV6-3	many	14
CASSLEPGTAAKAFF	TGTGCCAGCAGCTTGGAACCCGGGACAGCCGCGAAGGCTTTCTTT	TRBJ1-1	TRBD1	TRBV11-2	many	15
CASSQHAPHRDNEQFF	TGTGCCAGCAGCCAACATGCTCCCCACCGGGACAATGAGCAGTTCTTC	TRBJ2-1	.	TRBV6-2/TRBV6-3	many	16
CASSPLNTGELFF	TGTGCCAGCAGCCCCTTGAACACCGGGGAGCTGTTTTTT	TRBJ2-2	.	TRBV18	many	13
CATTGLLEQFF	TGTGCCACTACGGGACTATTGGAGCAGTTCTTC	TRBJ2-1	TRBD2	TRBV2	many	11
CASSLPTSTGELFF	TGTGCCAGCAGCTTACCCACTAGCACCGGGGAGCTGTTTTTT	TRBJ2-2	.	TRBV7-9	many	14
CSARDFGTGNQPQHF	TGCAGTGCTAGAGATTTCGGGACAGGGAATCAGCCCCAGCATTTT	TRBJ1-5	TRBD1	TRBV20-1	many	15
CSALTGTTYNEQFF	TGCAGTGCTCTGACCGGGACTACCTACAATGAGCAGTTCTTC	TRBJ2-1	TRBD2	TRBV20-1	many	14
CASSRAGLSRTSYNEQFF	TGTGCCAGCTCACGCGCGGGCCTAAGTCGCACCTCCTACAATGAGCAGTTCTTC	TRBJ2-1	.	TRBV5-5	few	18
CASSPGQRGQPQHF	TGTGCCAGCAGTCCTGGACAGCGGGGGCAGCCCCAGCATTTT	TRBJ1-5	.	TRBV27	few	14
CASSFAIPGQGSDTQYF	TGTGCCAGCAGTTTCGCAATTCCGGGACAGGGGTCAGATACGCAGTATTTT	TRBJ2-3	TRBD1	TRBV6-5	many	17
CASSFRGRGSVEKLFF	TGTGCCAGCAGCTTCCGGGGAAGGGGGTCGGTTGAAAAACTGTTTTTT	TRBJ1-4	.	TRBV7-9	.	16
CASSKTKTGPTGELFF	TGTGCCAGCAGTAAGACGAAGACAGGTCCCACCGGGGAGCTGTTTTTT	TRBJ2-2	.	TRBV6-2/TRBV6-3	once	16
CASSYGQGTGKLFF	TGTGCCAGCAGTTACGGACAGGGGACCGGAAAACTGTTTTTT	TRBJ1-4	TRBD1	TRBV28	few	14
CASSTADFRDRGYGYTF	TGTGCCAGCAGTACCGCAGACTTCCGGGACAGGGGCTATGGCTACACCTTC	TRBJ1-2	TRBD1	TRBV27	many	17
CASSVQGSGSYNEQFF	TGTGCCAGCAGCGTACAGGGGTCAGGCTCCTACAATGAGCAGTTCTTC	TRBJ2-1	TRBD1	TRBV11-2	many	16
CASSYSQGMGQPQHF	TGTGCCAGCAGTTACTCCCAGGGCATGGGTCAGCCCCAGCATTTT	TRBJ1-5	.	TRBV6-2/TRBV6-3	few	15
CASSQRDSFTYNSPLHF	TGTGCCAGCAGCCAAAGGGACAGTTTTACTTATAATTCACCCCTCCACTTT	TRBJ1-6	TRBD1	TRBV11-2	many	17
CASSLGRLGDTEAFF	TGTGCCAGCAGCTTAGGACGTCTGGGGGACACTGAAGCTTTCTTT	TRBJ1-1	.	TRBV7-3	.	15
CSARGGDSRYGYTF	TGCAGTGCTAGGGGAGGGGACTCTCGCTATGGCTACACCTTC	TRBJ1-2	.	TRBV20-1	.	14
CASSSGLAGVTGELFF	TGTGCCAGCAGCTCAGGACTAGCGGGAGTCACCGGGGAGCTGTTTTTT	TRBJ2-2	TRBD2	TRBV7-3	.	16
CASSLGGGEEWHEQYF	TGTGCCAGCAGCTTAGGGGGGGGGGAGGAGTGGCACGAGCAGTACTTC	TRBJ2-7	TRBD2	TRBV7-2	many	16
CASSGDNYGYTF	TGTGCCAGCAGCGGGGATAACTATGGCTACACCTTC	TRBJ1-2	.	TRBV5-4	many	12
CASSREGRPHYGYTF	TGTGCCAGCAGCCGGGAGGGACGGCCGCACTATGGCTACACCTTC	TRBJ1-2	.	TRBV7-9	many	15
CAISVVSRGEAFF	TGTGCCATCAGTGTGGTCTCTCGGGGTGAAGCTTTCTTT	TRBJ1-1	.	TRBV10-3	many	13
CASSPTGRPGANVLTF	TGTGCCAGCAGCCCCACAGGGAGGCCTGGGGCCAACGTCCTGACTTTC	TRBJ2-6	.	TRBV28	many	16
CASSPTQNYGYTF	TGTGCCAGCAGTCCCACCCAGAACTATGGCTACACCTTC	TRBJ1-2	.	TRBV6-1	many	13
CSARGDRGNTEAFF	TGCAGTGCTAGAGGGGACAGGGGAAACACTGAAGCTTTCTTT	TRBJ1-1	TRBD1	TRBV20-1	many	14
CASSRRGPNTEAFF	TGTGCCAGCAGCCGCAGGGGGCCTAACACTGAAGCTTTCTTT	TRBJ1-1	TRBD1	TRBV11-3	many	14
CAISDRENTEAFF	TGTGCCATCAGTGACCGAGAGAACACTGAAGCTTTCTTT	TRBJ1-1	.	TRBV10-3	few	13
CASSPPQLAKNIQYF	TGCGCCAGCAGCCCCCCGCAGTTAGCCAAAAACATTCAGTACTTC	TRBJ2-4	.	TRBV4-1	.	15
CASLLGLAAHNEQFF	TGTGCCAGCTTGCTAGGACTAGCGGCCCACAATGAGCAGTTCTTC	TRBJ2-1	TRBD2	TRBV7-9	many	15
CASSFDDRGLSYTEAFF	TGTGCCAGCAGTTTCGACGACAGGGGGCTATCGTACACTGAAGCTTTCTTT	TRBJ1-1	TRBD1	TRBV12-3/TRBV12-4	.	17
CASSQLPDRGAFF	TGTGCCAGCAGCCAACTCCCGGACAGGGGAGCTTTCTTT	TRBJ1-1	TRBD1	TRBV3-1	many	13
CASSLWIPYEQYF	TGCGCCAGCAGCTTGTGGATTCCCTACGAGCAGTACTTC	TRBJ2-7	.	TRBV5-1	many	13
CASSPRAGDDTEAFF	TGTGCCAGCTCACCACGGGCGGGGGATGACACTGAAGCTTTCTTT	TRBJ1-1	.	TRBV18	many	15
CASSLSSDYVTYEQYF	TGTGCCAGCAGTTTATCTTCAGATTACGTTACCTACGAGCAGTACTTC	TRBJ2-7	.	TRBV28	many	16
CSVEGGLADNEQFF	TGCAGCGTTGAAGGGGGACTAGCGGACAATGAGCAGTTCTTC	TRBJ2-1	TRBD2	TRBV29-1	.	14
CASSPVEQGANQPQHF	TGCGCCAGCAGCCCCGTCGAACAGGGAGCTAATCAGCCCCAGCATTTT	TRBJ1-5	.	TRBV4-1	many	16